This paragraph reports one TCR beta chain. This specimen comes from a study of CD8 T cells in Susac syndrome. The definition of memory subsets for TEMRA sorting was based on CD27 and CD45RA staining. All included Susac syndrome patients satisfied recently defined diagnostic criteria for definite or probable disease. Trimming left V 5 bases short and J 3 bases short, with 17 bases between. The germline V gene has CDR1 SQVTM and CDR2 ANQGSEA. This CDR3 is built from 14 residues. RNA in amounts of roughly 0.45 to 1 ug was reverse transcribed with random hexamers. From the immunoSEQ multiplex PCR reads, TCRdb called clonotypes with MiXCR, one entry per CDR3 protein. The sample gives 1,500 to 2,000 distinct CDR3 sequences, 64% of which show up once; roughly 17% is in the top ten.

This TCR was sampled from a human donor with Susac syndrome. The V and J genes are TRBV29-1 and TRBJ2-7, with D possibly matching TRBD1 (6 bases). Specimen: CD8+ TEMRA cells from PBMCs. Subset described: FACS-sorted terminally differentiated effector memory CD8+ T cells re-expressing CD45RA (CD8+ TEMRA). The CDR3 is CSVPWTVNIYEQYF. The CDR3 DNA reads as TGCAGCGTTCCCTGGACAGTAAATATCTACGAGCAGTACTTC.